One and the same sample provided the 2 T cell receptor beta chains below, sequenced in a study of T cells in Graves' hyperthyroidism and ophthalmopathy. Researchers amplified the TCR beta CDR3 regions from RNA transcripts. During a first-round RT-PCR of the TCR CDR3, the HTBI primer set was used. TCRdb used MiXCR to reprocess the multiplex PCR reads, holding one entry per CDR3 protein. This sample yields more than 550,000 distinct CDR3 sequences, of which 17% are seen a single time; 15% to 18% belongs to the top ten. The sequenced material came from blood. The receptors shown here come from a man between 50 and 59 years old with Graves' hyperthyroidism.

This clonotype was detected ten times or more. This chain connects TRBV10-3 to TRBJ2-3; the match to TRBD2 covers 7 bases. This CDR3 has 14 amino acids. Trimming took 8 bases from V and 0 from J; bases not matched to a gene: 5. Germline V gene data show CDR1 as ENHRY and CDR2 as SYGVKD. As DNA, the CDR3 is TGTGCCATCGGAGCGGGAACTAGCACAGATACGCAGTATTTT. Amino acids: CAIGAGTSTDTQYF.

The chain uses TRBV11-2 and TRBJ2-1, with D uncertain. V shed 4 bases and J shed 9 bases, with 7 bases lying between them. The CDR3 runs 11 residues. Germline-derived CDR1 and CDR2 are SGHAT and FQNNGV. Here the CDR3 reads CASSYPTEQFF. In nucleotides, the CDR3 is TGTGCCAGCAGCTACCCTACTGAGCAGTTCTTC.